This T cell receptor (beta chain) was profiled in a study of neoadjuvant anti-PD-1 for oral cavity cancer. Study-level background: Patients without progression received a fourth nivolumab dose around day 43, then surgical resection on days 50-56. Study outcomes and limitations: PBMC Gini-index clonality exceeded responders' in non-responders post-nivolumab.

Produced via immunoSEQ multiplex PCR; TCRdb's table is partial and in-frame only. Of approximately 13,000 clones in the sample, about two thirds are singletons; the top ten hold about 3%. The CDR3 covers 16 residues. Germline V lookup: CDR1 SGHAT, CDR2 FQNNGV. V lost 5 bases, J lost 3 bases, and 8 bases stayed unmatched. Noted time point: after neoadjuvant nivolumab, at surgical resection. Concerning this clone itself: Antigen specificity is unknown.

This TCR was recovered from a person aged 35-79 years with oral cavity squamous cell carcinoma. The chain uses TRBV11-2 and TRBJ1-2, with 11 bases lining up with TRBD1. The starting material was PBMCs, obtained after nivolumab (anti-PD-1) treatment. CDR3 bases: TGTGCCAGCAGCCGCACGGGACAGGGGGGCGACTATGGCTACACCTTC. This translates into CASSRTGQGGDYGYTF. The full variable domain, its missing parts supplied by reference TRBV11-2 and TRBJ1-2, is EAGVAQSPRYKIIEKRQSVAFWCNPISGHATLYWYQQILGQGPKLLIQFQNNGVVDDSQLPKDRFSAERLKGVDSTLKIQPAKLEDSAVYLCASSRTGQGGDYGYTFGSGTRLTVV.